The sequence of this T cell receptor beta chain was determined in a study of blood T cell repertoires in COVID-19. Across the whole study: T cells, B-cell-depleted T cells, or PBMCs supplied cDNA or gDNA.

Authors' methods: Estimated nucleated cell counts came from reference gene primer amplification. Assay: immunoSEQ multiplex PCR; the TCRdb copy retains only in-frame clones and omits some. V and J calls and clone size are as listed in that table; D and trimming were resolved from the DNA. The sample includes around 60,000 clones, approximately 81% seen only once; the top ten take under 30%. Sequencing used peripheral blood. The receptor comes from a woman over 75 with active or convalescent COVID-19.

The CDR3 region has the DNA TGCGCCAGCAGTGACCCCGGACTAGCGAGCCCCCAAGGCAATGAGCAGTTCTTC. Amino acid sequence: CASSDPGLASPQGNEQFF. This chain uses TRBV10-1 with TRBJ2-1; 9 bases map to TRBD2. Germline V gene sequence: CDR1 WNHNN, CDR2 SYGVQD (reference sequence). Germline trimming cut 3 bases from V and 6 bases from J; bases unmatched to any gene: 15. The CDR3 is made up of 18 amino acids.